The rows below give T cell receptor beta chains drawn from one sample of a study of blood T cell repertoires in COVID-19. Measured with immunoSEQ multiplex PCR; TCRdb has only the in-frame clones, and not every one. The top ten hold roughly 4.3% of the sample, which has some 130,000 clones, 70% to 90% seen once. Sequenced: PBMCs or T cells enriched from blood (not recorded which). The source of these receptors is a man aged 45-60 years who had recovered from COVID-19. CDR3s include the opening cysteine and the closing phenylalanine or tryptophan. The order of the fields is D gene, clone size, J gene, V gene, CDR3 protein, CDR3 DNA. D genes are given only for firm matches. Expanded clones are given a class, and other clones once, few, many or no size at all.

>TRBD2|.|TRBJ2-1|TRBV7-6
CASSRLAGAGEQFF
TGTGCCAGCAGCCGACTAGCGGGGGCGGGTGAGCAGTTCTTC
>TRBD1|.|TRBJ1-5|TRBV5-5
CASSPNPGTDYQPQHF
TGTGCCAGCAGCCCCAACCCCGGGACAGATTATCAGCCCCAGCATTTT
>.|.|TRBJ2-7|TRBV3-1/TRBV3-2
CASSPLSNSYEQYF
TGTGCCAGCAGCCCCCTGAGCAACTCCTACGAGCAGTACTTC
>TRBD1|.|TRBJ2-1|TRBV24-1
CATSDQTGVDYNEQFF
TGTGCCACCAGTGATCAGACAGGGGTAGACTACAATGAGCAGTTCTTC
>.|.|TRBJ1-2|TRBV24-1
CATSLGVNYGYTF
TGTGCCACCAGTTTAGGGGTTAACTATGGCTACACCTTC
>TRBD1|.|TRBJ2-5|TRBV6-5
CASSPGTGAKETQYF
TGTGCCAGCAGTCCTGGGACAGGGGCTAAAGAGACCCAGTACTTC
>.|.|TRBJ1-4|TRBV27
CASSPNSQGKLFF
TGTGCCAGCAGTCCTAACTCACAGGGAAAACTGTTTTTT
>.|.|TRBJ2-3|TRBV7-3
CASSLKGRGGTDTQYF
TGTGCCAGCAGCTTAAAAGGCAGGGGGGGCACAGATACGCAGTATTTT
>TRBD2|.|TRBJ2-7|TRBV28
CASSERLAGSYEQYF
TGTGCCAGCAGTGAACGACTAGCGGGCTCCTACGAGCAGTACTTC
>.|.|TRBJ1-2|TRBV5-4
CASSIVLEGIHGYTF
TGTGCCAGCAGCATCGTATTGGAGGGAATCCATGGCTACACCTTC
>.|.|TRBJ1-5|TRBV6-5
CASSYTVGQPQHF
TGTGCCAGCAGTTACACGGTTGGTCAGCCCCAGCATTTT
>TRBD2|.|TRBJ2-5|TRBV6-2/TRBV6-3
CASSLHAGGQETQYF
TGTGCCAGCAGTCTACATGCGGGGGGCCAGGAGACCCAGTACTTC
>TRBD1|.|TRBJ1-1|TRBV28
CASSSGQGETEAFF
TGTGCCAGCAGTTCCGGACAGGGGGAAACTGAAGCTTTCTTT
>.|.|TRBJ1-6|TRBV10-3
CAISEGRSPLHF
TGTGCCATCAGTGAGGGCAGGTCACCCCTCCACTTT
>TRBD2|.|TRBJ2-1|TRBV10-3
CATGTSGGLNEQFF
TGTGCCACCGGGACTAGCGGGGGGCTCAATGAGCAGTTCTTC
>TRBD2|few|TRBJ2-7|TRBV5-4
CASSSLSSGGSYEQYF
TGTGCCAGCAGCTCTCTTTCTAGCGGGGGTTCCTACGAGCAGTACTTC
>.|.|TRBJ1-1|TRBV28
CASSHVDGGVTEAFF
TGTGCCAGCAGCCACGTCGACGGGGGAGTCACTGAAGCTTTCTTT
>.|.|TRBJ1-1|TRBV7-3
CASSLDRHAEAFF
TGTGCCAGCAGCCTCGACAGACACGCTGAAGCTTTCTTT
>TRBD1|.|TRBJ2-2|TRBV5-4
CASSAGQGWTGELFF
TGTGCCAGCAGCGCCGGACAGGGTTGGACCGGGGAGCTGTTTTTT
>.|.|TRBJ1-1|TRBV10-3
CAISRQILSTEAFF
TGTGCCATCAGTCGACAGATCCTTAGCACTGAAGCTTTCTTT
>TRBD1|.|TRBJ1-3|TRBV9
CASSSGQGYSGNTIYF
TGTGCCAGCAGCTCCGGACAGGGTTACTCTGGAAACACCATATATTTT
>TRBD1|.|TRBJ1-1|TRBV6-5
CASRWIGQGAEAFF
TGTGCCAGTCGGTGGATAGGACAGGGGGCTGAAGCTTTCTTT
>.|.|TRBJ2-1|TRBV6-4
CASSEIRRVLNEQFF
TGTGCCAGCAGTGAAATCAGACGGGTACTGAATGAGCAGTTCTTC
>.|.|TRBJ2-5|TRBV27
CASSLTGGGGQTQYF
TGTGCCAGCAGTCTTACAGGGGGGGGCGGGCAGACCCAGTACTTC
>.|.|TRBJ1-1|TRBV7-9
CASSSRAENTEAFF
TGTGCCAGCAGCTCCAGGGCGGAGAACACTGAAGCTTTCTTT
>TRBD2|many|TRBJ2-2|TRBV19
CATSLAGGNTGELFF
TGTGCCACTAGCCTAGCGGGGGGGAACACCGGGGAGCTGTTTTTT
>.|.|TRBJ1-5|TRBV12-3/TRBV12-4
CASSYDGNQPQHF
TGTGCCAGCAGCTATGACGGGAATCAGCCCCAGCATTTT
>.|.|TRBJ2-1|TRBV4-3
CASSREWAGRNEQFF
TGCGCCAGCAGCCGGGAGTGGGCAGGGAGGAATGAGCAGTTCTTC
>.|.|TRBJ2-1|TRBV7-7
CASSLGLGQPYNEQFF
TGTGCTAGCAGCTTGGGTTTGGGGCAGCCCTACAATGAGCAGTTCTTC
>TRBD1|.|TRBJ1-2|TRBV7-2
CASSPGTGRVGGYGYTF
TGTGCCAGCAGCCCCGGGACAGGGCGGGTAGGAGGCTATGGCTACACCTTC
>.|.|TRBJ2-7|TRBV27
CASSSRLGLGDEQYF
TGTGCCAGCAGTTCAAGACTAGGACTGGGTGACGAGCAGTACTTC
>TRBD2|.|TRBJ2-1|TRBV7-2
CASRPTGLVGNEQFF
TGTGCCAGCAGACCTACGGGACTAGTGGGCAATGAGCAGTTCTTC
>.|.|TRBJ1-4|TRBV9
CASSVAYSRTNEKLFF
TGTGCCAGCAGCGTAGCCTACAGCCGAACTAATGAAAAACTGTTTTTT
>TRBD1|.|TRBJ1-1|TRBV18
CASSPGQGVTEAFF
TGTGCCAGCTCACCGGGACAGGGGGTCACTGAAGCTTTCTTT
>.|.|TRBJ2-1|TRBV5-1
CASSLTTTYNEQFF
TGCGCCAGCAGCTTGACAACGACCTACAATGAGCAGTTCTTC
>TRBD1|once|TRBJ1-4|TRBV14
CASSQYTGGLATNEKLFF
TGTGCCAGCAGCCAATATACAGGGGGCCTTGCAACTAATGAAAAACTGTTTTTT
>TRBD2|.|TRBJ2-1|TRBV7-2
CASSVVGTSGYNEQFF
TGTGCCAGCAGCGTTGTAGGGACTAGCGGATACAATGAGCAGTTCTTC
>.|once|TRBJ2-2|TRBV18
CASSPLWGANTGELFF
TGTGCCAGCTCACCCCTTTGGGGGGCGAACACCGGGGAGCTGTTTTTT
>.|.|TRBJ1-4|TRBV28
CASSLYLRANEKLFF
TGTGCCAGCAGTTTATATCTCAGAGCGAATGAAAAACTGTTTTTT
>TRBD2|once|TRBJ2-3|TRBV7-3
CASSLMGLTKNTQYF
TGTGCCAGCAGCTTAATGGGACTAACGAAAAATACGCAGTATTTT
>TRBD2|.|TRBJ2-5|TRBV5-5
CASSLHPGLAGGETQYF
TGTGCCAGCAGCTTACATCCGGGACTAGCGGGGGGTGAGACCCAGTACTTC
>.|once|TRBJ2-5|TRBV11-3
CASSLIGEETQYF
TGTGCCAGCAGCTTAATTGGAGAAGAGACCCAGTACTTC
>.|.|TRBJ1-3|TRBV9
CASSAQGPQLGDTIYF
TGTGCCAGCAGCGCTCAGGGCCCGCAACTTGGGGACACCATATATTTT
>TRBD1|once|TRBJ1-2|TRBV2
CASSRQGGSGYTF
TGTGCCAGCAGCCGACAGGGCGGCTCTGGCTACACCTTC
>TRBD1|.|TRBJ1-2|TRBV10-3
CAIGGTGLAGYTF
TGTGCCATCGGGGGGACAGGGCTCGCGGGCTACACCTTC
>TRBD1|.|TRBJ1-6|TRBV5-6
CASSSDRGISPLHF
TGTGCCAGCAGTTCGGACAGGGGCATTTCACCCCTCCACTTT